These T cell receptor beta chains were read from a single sample in a study of CD8 T cells in Susac syndrome. TCRdb reprocessed the immunoSEQ multiplex PCR reads with MiXCR, giving one entry per CDR3 protein. The data contain tens of thousands of distinct CDR3 sequences, 94% of them seen just once; the ten biggest clones take up roughly 0.5%. Sequencing used CD8+ T cells from PBMCs. These receptors all stem from a human donor with Susac syndrome. The CDR3 runs from the conserved cysteine through the conserved F or W.

J	V	CDR3
TRBJ2-2	TRBV6-5	CASGDTGELFF
TRBJ1-5	TRBV4-1	CASSQGNSRSNQPQHF
TRBJ2-7	TRBV7-9	CASGVTYEQYF
TRBJ2-1	TRBV6-5	CASSLIQGGNEQFF
TRBJ2-5	TRBV27	CASSLLGGRRETQYF
TRBJ1-1	TRBV20-1	CSAREPGQGNTEAFF
TRBJ2-5	TRBV9	CASSVRLGHQETQYF
TRBJ2-3	TRBV9	CASSVGDSADTQYF
TRBJ2-7	TRBV27	CASRRQGWQYF
TRBJ2-1	TRBV20-1	CSARDRGWSSYNEQFF
TRBJ2-7	TRBV12-3/TRBV12-4	CASTVRQSGEQYF
TRBJ1-1	TRBV2	CASREGVGRANTEAFF
TRBJ2-3	TRBV4-2	CASSQGLAGFSSTDTQYF
TRBJ2-3	TRBV3-1	CASSPLGLAGQDTQYF
TRBJ1-2	TRBV7-9	CASSSGLGYTF
TRBJ1-5	TRBV24-1	CGGRRPQHF
TRBJ1-5	TRBV7-9	CASSPGFQPQHF
TRBJ2-5	TRBV27	CASSLGQGGKTQYF
TRBJ2-1	TRBV10-3	CAISDSRNEQFF
TRBJ2-7	TRBV14	CASSQEQVFYEQYF
TRBJ2-3	TRBV4-2	CASSSPPAGGPYTQYF
TRBJ2-1	TRBV6-5	CASSYSTYNEQFF
TRBJ2-7	TRBV19	CASRDGAYEQYF
TRBJ2-7	TRBV29-1	CSVEDRGRSYEQYF
TRBJ2-2	TRBV12-3/TRBV12-4	CASSLFGKTGELFF
TRBJ2-7	TRBV7-9	CASSLGGLISYEQYF
TRBJ2-2	TRBV9	CATTVGGQSGELFF
TRBJ2-7	TRBV7-9	CASSDRGRGEQYF
TRBJ1-1	TRBV18	CASSKDRANTEAFF
TRBJ2-2	TRBV5-7	CASSCKSGELFF
TRBJ2-7	TRBV3-1	CASSQDRSSVAYEQYF
TRBJ2-7	TRBV7-9	CASSFAGGRYDEQYF
TRBJ2-7	TRBV20-1	CSARDRLSSYEQYF
TRBJ2-5	TRBV4-3	CASSQEGTQYF
TRBJ2-3	TRBV5-6	CASSTGPGEGTDTQYF
TRBJ1-2	TRBV14	CASSPIDKNYGYTF
TRBJ2-1	TRBV5-4	CASSLEPGNEQFF
TRBJ2-2	TRBV7-9	CASSSRTSGGAIGTGELFF
TRBJ2-7	TRBV6-2/TRBV6-3	CASSYSDRPYEQYF
TRBJ1-1	TRBV27	CASSLGQGAIEAFF
TRBJ2-5	TRBV12-3/TRBV12-4	CASSPTLGQGPETQYF
TRBJ1-2	TRBV3-1	CASSPRSKDGYTF
TRBJ2-7	TRBV12-3/TRBV12-4	CASSYSGGNYEQYF
TRBJ1-4	TRBV12-3/TRBV12-4	CASSLHLATNEKLFF
TRBJ1-2	TRBV14	CASSQDRASAYGYTF
TRBJ1-1	TRBV6-4	CATRSTEAFF
TRBJ2-5	TRBV10-3	CATWRDRDPRETQYF
TRBJ2-7	TRBV7-2	CASSPMGLAGGPGYEQYF
TRBJ2-2	TRBV9	CASSVQTGTTRPGELFF
TRBJ2-1	TRBV6-5	CASSYSEGNEQFF
TRBJ2-7	TRBV15	CATSRVPSYEQYF
TRBJ2-7	TRBV27	CASGRGPMSYEQYF
TRBJ2-7	TRBV7-9	CASSLTGTGDYEQYF
TRBJ2-3	TRBV10-3	CAISAASTDTQYF
TRBJ2-7	TRBV3-1	CASSQDGSYEQYF
TRBJ1-2	TRBV11-2	CASSSDFYGYTF
TRBJ1-1	TRBV5-6	CASSLASTGLLNTEAFF
TRBJ2-5	TRBV13	CASSSRLEWETQYF
TRBJ2-7	TRBV28	CASSPPLERHYEQYF